This T cell receptor (beta chain) appears in the sequencing data of a study of T cells in Graves' hyperthyroidism and ophthalmopathy. Looking at the study overall: Blood from the periphery was taken at initial diagnosis, before any treatment.

This clonotype was observed at least ten times. The antigen remains undetermined. Overall study findings and caveats: Most thyroid clonotypes expanded above 0.001 were also detected in blood.

There were TCR beta CDR3 regions amplified from RNA transcripts. A first-round RT-PCR of the TCR CDR3 used the HTBI primer set. Each CDR3 protein gets one entry after TCRdb re-called the multiplex PCR reads with MiXCR. The table lists more than 450,000 distinct CDR3 sequences, around 13% of them singletons. Sample: blood. The clonotype was recovered from a woman between 35 and 50 years old with Graves' hyperthyroidism.

In nucleotides, the CDR3 is TGTGCCAGCAGCCCAACCCCATCGTACGGTGGCACTGAAGCTTTCTTT. It yields the protein CASSPTPSYGGTEAFF. The chain is built from TRBV5-6 and TRBJ1-1; no definite D call. The CDR3 has 16 residues. The V gene lost 4 bases and the J gene lost 4 bases, with 20 bases spanning the gap. Germline V gene lookup returns CDR1 SGHDT and CDR2 YYEEEE.